These 5 T cell receptor beta chains were sequenced from one sample in a study of shared clonotypes between healthy human individuals. Produced via immunoSEQ multiplex PCR; TCRdb's table is partial and in-frame only. This repertoire shows roughly 520,000 clones, about 96% found once; its top ten account for about 0.068%. Sequencing was done on a sample of naive CD4+ T cells sorted from blood. Described subset: CD45RA+ positively selected. These receptors all come from a woman in her twenties or thirties in good health.

The rearrangement joins TRBV14 to TRBJ1-2, with a weak D call TRBD1 (5 bases). The CDR3 contains 13 residues. Deletions cut 3 bases from V and 4 bases from J, with 9 bases between. CDR1 and CDR2 (germline): SGHDN, FVKESK. The CDR3: CASSQAGTYGYTF. The DNA of the CDR3 is TGTGCCAGCAGCCAGGCAGGGACCTATGGCTACACCTTC.

A word on this clone: This same CDR3 is encoded by further DNA sequences in the sample. For the CDR3, the DNA is TGTGCCAGCAGTCATTATAATGAGCAGTTCTTC. It is translated as CASSHYNEQFF. The J gene is TRBJ2-1, the V gene TRBV27, with no clear D. The CDR3 contains 11 residues. Germline V gene data show CDR1 as MNHEY and CDR2 as SMNVEV (reference sequence). Trimming took off 5 bases at V and 7 bases at J, with 6 bases between the two ends.

The chain combines TRBV4-1 with TRBJ2-7; D is unresolved. Looked up from germline, CDR1 is MGHRA and CDR2 is YSYEKL. CDR3 length: 13 amino acids. Trimming took 1 base from V and 3 from J, leaving 7 bases between them. CDR3 sequence reads: CASSQVPRYEQYF. The DNA of the CDR3 is TGCGCCAGCAGCCAAGTGCCTCGCTACGAGCAGTACTTC.

This chain uses TRBV19 with TRBJ2-1; 10 bases are shared with TRBD2. CDR3 size: 16 residues. Looked up from germline, CDR1 is LNHDA and CDR2 is SQIVND (reference sequence). Trimming took 5 bases from V and 6 from J; bases not matched to a gene: 10. The CDR3 loop is CASSAPGLAKGNEQFF. CDR3 nucleotides: TGTGCCAGTAGTGCACCGGGACTAGCGAAAGGCAATGAGCAGTTCTTC.

The chain combines TRBV19 with TRBJ1-3; D remains unclear. The V end was cut by 7 bases, the J end by 4 bases, with 8 bases between. The CDR3 consists of 12 residues. CDR1 and CDR2 from the germline V gene are LNHDA and SQIVND (reference sequence). The CDR3 region has the DNA TGTGCCAGTACCCGGTTGGGAAACACCATATATTTT. Protein product: CASTRLGNTIYF.